This T cell receptor (beta chain) was retrieved from a study of blood T cell repertoires in COVID-19. Study-wide background: Researchers got acute and convalescent COVID-19 samples from the United States, Italy and Spain. The analysed material was cDNA or gDNA that came from T cells, B-cell-depleted T cells, or PBMCs.

V was shortened by 1 base and J by 0 bases, with 11 bases between the two germline ends. The CDR3 is made up of 16 amino acids. Germline V gene lookup returns CDR1 LGHDT and CDR2 YNNKEL (reference sequence). This clone was recorded only once. Original data processing: Quantification of nucleated cells was approximated via reference gene primer amplification. Libraries were prepared by immunoSEQ multiplex PCR; TCRdb keeps only in-frame clonotypes and omits some of them. D and trimming come from the DNA, and the V and J calls and clone size come from that table. This sample has over 150,000 clones; 88% occur once, and the top ten carry around 2%.

This receptor was obtained from a man aged 50 or older who had recovered from COVID-19. Input material: peripheral blood. This sequence joins TRBV3-1 (or the pseudogene TRBV3-2) and TRBJ2-3; no firm D call. The chain's CDR3 is CASSQGRAQSTDTQYF. For the CDR3, the DNA is TGTGCCAGCAGCCAAGGGCGAGCGCAGAGCACAGATACGCAGTATTTT.